This T cell receptor (beta chain) was obtained from a study of blood T cell repertoires in COVID-19. Study details: Researchers got acute and convalescent COVID-19 samples from the United States, Italy and Spain. PBMCs, B-cell-depleted T cells, or T cells provided the cDNA or gDNA that made up the material.

This clone has a single count. Per the original methods: Quantification of nucleated cells was approximated via reference gene primer amplification. The repertoire was sequenced with immunoSEQ multiplex PCR; TCRdb's copy has only in-frame clones and lacks some. Clone size and V and J calls were adopted from that table, with D and trimming inferred from the DNA. The sample holds under 200,000 clones, approximately 85% seen once. CDR1 is SEHNR and CDR2 is FQNEAQ in the germline V gene (reference sequence). V lost 5 bases and J lost 9; bases outside the gene matches: 6. The CDR3 spans 14 residues. The source of this sequence is a man aged 55-75 years who had recovered from COVID-19. The chain recombines TRBV7-9 with TRBJ1-6; 8 bases match TRBD1. Sequencing was performed on peripheral blood. The CDR3 protein is CASSETGGSSPLHF. Written as DNA, the CDR3 is TGTGCCAGCAGCGAAACAGGGGGTTCTTCACCCCTCCACTTT.